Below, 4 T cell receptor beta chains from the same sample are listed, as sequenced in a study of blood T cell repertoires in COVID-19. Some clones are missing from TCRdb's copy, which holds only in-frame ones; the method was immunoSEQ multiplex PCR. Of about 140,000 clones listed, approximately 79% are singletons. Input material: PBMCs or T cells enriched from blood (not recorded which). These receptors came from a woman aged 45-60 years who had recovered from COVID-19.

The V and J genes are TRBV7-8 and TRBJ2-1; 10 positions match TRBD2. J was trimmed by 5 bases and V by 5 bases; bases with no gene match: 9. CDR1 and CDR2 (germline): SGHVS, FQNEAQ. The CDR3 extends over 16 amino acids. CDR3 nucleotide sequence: TGTGCCAGCAGCCCGTTAACTAGCGGGGCAAACAATGAGCAGTTCTTC. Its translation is CASSPLTSGANNEQFF. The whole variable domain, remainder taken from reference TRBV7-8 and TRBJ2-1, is GAGVSQSPRYKVAKRGQDVALRCDPISGHVSLFWYQQALGQGPEFLTYFQNEAQLDKSGLPSDRFFAERPEGSVSTLKIQRTQQEDSAVYLCASSPLTSGANNEQFFGPGTRLTVL.

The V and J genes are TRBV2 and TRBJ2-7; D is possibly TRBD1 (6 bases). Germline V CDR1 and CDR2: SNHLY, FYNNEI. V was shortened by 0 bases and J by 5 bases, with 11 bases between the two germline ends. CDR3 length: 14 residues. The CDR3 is CASSEAGRGDEQYF. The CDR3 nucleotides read TGTGCCAGCAGTGAAGCTGGCAGGGGTGACGAGCAGTACTTC.

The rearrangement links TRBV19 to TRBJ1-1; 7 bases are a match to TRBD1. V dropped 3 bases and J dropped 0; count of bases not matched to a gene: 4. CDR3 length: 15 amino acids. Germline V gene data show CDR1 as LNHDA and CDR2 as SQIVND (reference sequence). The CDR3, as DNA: TGTGCCAGTAGTATGGGGGACAGCATGAACACTGAAGCTTTCTTT. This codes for CASSMGDSMNTEAFF.

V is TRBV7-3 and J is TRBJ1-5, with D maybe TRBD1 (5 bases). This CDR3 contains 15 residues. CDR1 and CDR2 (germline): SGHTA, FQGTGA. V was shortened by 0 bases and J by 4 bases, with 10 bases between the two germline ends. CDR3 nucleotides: TGTGCCAGCAGCTTAACCGCAGGGCTGAATCAGCCCCAGCATTTT. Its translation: CASSLTAGLNQPQHF.